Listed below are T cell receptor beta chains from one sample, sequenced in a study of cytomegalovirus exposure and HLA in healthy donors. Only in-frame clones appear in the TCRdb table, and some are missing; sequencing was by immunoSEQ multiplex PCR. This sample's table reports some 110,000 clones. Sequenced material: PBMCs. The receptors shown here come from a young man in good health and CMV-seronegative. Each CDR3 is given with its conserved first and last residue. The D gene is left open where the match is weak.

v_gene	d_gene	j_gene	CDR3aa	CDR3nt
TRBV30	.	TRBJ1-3	CAWSKGEAGNTIYF	TGTGCCTGGAGTAAAGGGGAAGCTGGAAACACCATATATTTT
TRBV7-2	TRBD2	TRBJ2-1	CASSPVAGGPHNEQFF	TGTGCCAGCAGCCCCGTAGCGGGGGGGCCCCACAATGAGCAGTTCTTC
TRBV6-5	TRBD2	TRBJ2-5	CASSPRGGQTQYF	TGTGCCAGCAGTCCCCGGGGGGGTCAGACCCAGTACTTC
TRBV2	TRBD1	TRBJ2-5	CASSADRGRRETQYF	TGTGCCAGCAGTGCTGACAGGGGGCGTAGAGAGACCCAGTACTTC
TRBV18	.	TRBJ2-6	CASSPPASSGANVLTF	TGTGCCAGCTCACCACCGGCTAGTTCTGGGGCCAACGTCCTGACTTTC
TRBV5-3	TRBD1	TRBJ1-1	CARSSHRGRAFF	TGTGCCAGAAGCTCCCACAGGGGAAGAGCTTTCTTT
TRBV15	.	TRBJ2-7	CATSKGQISYEQYF	TGTGCCACCAGCAAAGGACAGATCTCCTACGAGCAGTACTTC
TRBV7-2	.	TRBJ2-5	CAGSLARETQYF	TGTGCCGGCAGCTTAGCGAGGGAGACCCAGTACTTC
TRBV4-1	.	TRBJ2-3	CASSQENRVADTQYF	TGCGCCAGCAGCCAAGAGAATCGGGTGGCAGATACGCAGTATTTT
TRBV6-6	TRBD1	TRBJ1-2	CASSSPDRGPGYTF	TGTGCCAGCAGTTCCCCTGACAGGGGGCCTGGCTACACCTTC
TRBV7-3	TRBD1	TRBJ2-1	CASSFTDRAGENEQFF	TGTGCCAGCAGCTTCACCGACAGGGCTGGGGAAAATGAGCAGTTCTTC
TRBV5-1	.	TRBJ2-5	CASSLAGARETQYF	TGCGCCAGCAGCTTAGCAGGGGCGAGGGAGACCCAGTACTTC
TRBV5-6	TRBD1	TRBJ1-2	CASSLILDREGSYGYTF	TGTGCCAGCAGCTTGATCCTAGACAGGGAAGGAAGCTATGGCTACACCTTC
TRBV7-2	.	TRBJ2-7	CASSLDGTNYEQYF	TGTGCCAGCAGCTTAGATGGGACAAATTACGAGCAGTACTTC
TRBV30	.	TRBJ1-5	CAWSPDSYSNQPQHF	TGTGCCTGGAGCCCGGACTCGTATAGCAATCAGCCCCAGCATTTT
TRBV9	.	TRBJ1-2	CASSVETGANYGYTF	TGTGCCAGCAGCGTAGAAACGGGAGCAAACTATGGCTACACCTTC
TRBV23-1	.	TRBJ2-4	CASSQCQGSVKNIQYF	TGCGCCAGCAGTCAATGCCAGGGCTCCGTGAAAAACATTCAGTACTTC
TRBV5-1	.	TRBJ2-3	CASSTNGGPFTDTQYF	TGCGCCAGCAGCACAAACGGGGGGCCGTTCACAGATACGCAGTATTTT
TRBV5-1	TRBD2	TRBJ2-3	CASSRTSGGPTDTQYF	TGCGCCAGCAGCCGGACTAGCGGGGGGCCCACAGATACGCAGTATTTT
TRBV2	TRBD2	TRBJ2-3	CASSDGAGGPTDTQYF	TGTGCCAGCAGTGACGGAGCGGGGGGGCCGACGGATACGCAGTATTTT
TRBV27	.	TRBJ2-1	CASSVRGTAYNEQFF	TGTGCCAGCAGTGTACGGGGGACAGCCTACAATGAGCAGTTCTTC
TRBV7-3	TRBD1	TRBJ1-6	CASSFGQASPLHF	TGTGCCAGCAGCTTTGGACAGGCGTCACCCCTCCACTTT
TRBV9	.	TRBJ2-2	CASSVDFTRLWTGELFF	TGTGCCAGCAGCGTAGATTTCACCAGGTTGTGGACCGGGGAGCTGTTTTTT
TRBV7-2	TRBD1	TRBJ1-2	CASSTRQGGMSGYTF	TGTGCCAGCAGCACAAGACAGGGCGGGATGAGCGGCTACACCTTC
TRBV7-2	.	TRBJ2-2	CASSLSQGRWTGELFF	TGTGCCAGCAGCTTATCTCAGGGTAGATGGACCGGGGAGCTGTTTTTT
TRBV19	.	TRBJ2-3	CASSTGHSTDTQYF	TGTGCCAGTAGTACCGGACACAGCACAGATACGCAGTATTTT
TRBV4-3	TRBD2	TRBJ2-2	CASSQEGATAGGETGELFF	TGCGCCAGCAGCCAAGAAGGGGCGACGGCGGGGGGAGAGACCGGGGAGCTGTTTTTT
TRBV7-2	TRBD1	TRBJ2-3	CASSLAAGGLDTQYF	TGTGCCAGCAGCTTAGCGGCAGGGGGTCTAGATACGCAGTATTTT
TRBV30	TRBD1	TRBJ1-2	CAWSAGQGGSYYGYTF	TGTGCCTGGAGCGCGGGACAGGGAGGCTCCTACTATGGCTACACCTTC
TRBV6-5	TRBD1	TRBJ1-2	CASSKPGTGLRGYTF	TGTGCCAGCAGTAAACCCGGGACAGGGCTACGGGGCTACACCTTC
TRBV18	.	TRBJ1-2	CASSPGLGAYGYTF	TGTGCCAGCTCCCCGGGACTCGGGGCCTATGGCTACACCTTC
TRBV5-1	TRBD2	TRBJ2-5	CASSLSAGDGATQYF	TGCGCCAGCAGCTTGTCAGCGGGGGACGGCGCGACCCAGTACTTC
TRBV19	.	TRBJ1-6	CASSQAQTYNSPLHF	TGTGCCAGTAGTCAGGCTCAAACCTATAATTCACCCCTCCACTTT
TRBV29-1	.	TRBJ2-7	CSVELRDREDYEQYF	TGCAGCGTTGAGCTCCGAGACAGGGAGGACTACGAGCAGTACTTC
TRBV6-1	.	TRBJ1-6	CASSPLGGEDSPLHF	TGTGCCAGCAGTCCCCTGGGAGGTGAGGATTCACCCCTCCACTTT
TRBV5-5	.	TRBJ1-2	CASSLGGVGYGYTF	TGTGCCAGCAGCTTGGGGGGGGTTGGCTATGGCTACACCTTC
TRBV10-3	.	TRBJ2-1	CAITQNSGGNEQFF	TGTGCCATCACCCAGAACTCCGGAGGGAATGAGCAGTTCTTC
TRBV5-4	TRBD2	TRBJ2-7	CASSLRGGRSYEQYF	TGTGCCAGCAGCTTACGGGGGGGGCGCTCCTACGAGCAGTACTTC
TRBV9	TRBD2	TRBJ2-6	CASSPRGAGANVLTF	TGTGCCAGCAGCCCCCGGGGGGCTGGGGCCAACGTCCTGACTTTC
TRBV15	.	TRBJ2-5	CATSIRQGGETQYF	TGTGCCACCAGCATCAGACAGGGAGGAGAGACCCAGTACTTC
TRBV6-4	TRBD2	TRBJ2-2	CASNRTSWLFF	TGTGCCAGTAACCGGACTAGTTGGTTGTTTTTT
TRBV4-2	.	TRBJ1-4	CASSQEGGRDEKLFF	TGTGCCAGCAGCCAAGAAGGGGGGAGGGATGAAAAACTGTTTTTT
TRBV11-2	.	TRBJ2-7	CASSSRVIGEQYF	TGTGCCAGCAGCTCCAGGGTCATAGGCGAGCAGTACTTC
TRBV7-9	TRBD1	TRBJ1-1	CASSSRGPGQLDENTEAFF	TGTGCCAGCAGCTCAAGGGGCCCGGGACAGCTTGATGAGAACACTGAAGCTTTCTTT
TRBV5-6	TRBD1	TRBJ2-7	CASSPGQGLYEQYF	TGTGCCAGCAGCCCCGGACAGGGGCTCTACGAGCAGTACTTC
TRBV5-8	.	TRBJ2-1	CASSLGGGLYNEQFF	TGTGCCAGCAGCTTAGGTGGGGGCCTCTACAATGAGCAGTTCTTC
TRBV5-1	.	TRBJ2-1	CASSQMRVVDNEQFF	TGCGCCAGCAGCCAAATGAGGGTGGTTGACAATGAGCAGTTCTTC
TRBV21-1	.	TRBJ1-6	CASSKNESDRGGNSPLHF	TGTGCCAGCAGCAAAAACGAAAGTGACAGGGGGGGTAATTCACCCCTCCACTTT